A selection of T cell receptor beta chains follows, all from one sample in a study of T cells after yellow fever vaccination. MiXCR, run by TCRdb on the 5' RACE reads, gives a single entry per CDR3 protein. The table shows fewer than 350,000 distinct CDR3 sequences, with 3.6% occurring only once. The sample was PBMCs, taken on the day of the yellow fever booster vaccination. Receptor source: a man in his late teens or twenties who received the YFV17D yellow fever vaccine. The CDR3 runs from the conserved cysteine through the conserved F or W. The D gene is left open where the match is weak. Clone size is stated in some rows and not others, as once, few, many or a class when expanded.

size,J,V,D,length,DNA,CDR3
many,TRBJ2-5,TRBV15,-,15,TGTGCCACCAGCAGAGCCACCGGGATTCTGGAGACCCAGTACTTC,CATSRATGILETQYF
many,TRBJ1-1,TRBV5-1,TRBD1,14,TGCGCCAGCAGCCCGACCACAGGGGCGGCTGAAGCTTTCTTT,CASSPTTGAAEAFF
-,TRBJ2-1,TRBV5-4,-,14,TGTGCCAGCAGACGGACAGCCTCCTACAATGAGCAGTTCTTC,CASRRTASYNEQFF
many,TRBJ2-5,TRBV20-1,-,13,TGCAGTGCTCCTGGGGCCTCTATAGAGACCCAGTACTTC,CSAPGASIETQYF
many,TRBJ2-1,TRBV25-1,TRBD1,15,TGTGCCAGCAGTGGGGGACAGGGTACCTACAATGAGCAGTTCTTC,CASSGGQGTYNEQFF
many,TRBJ2-5,TRBV7-6,-,15,TGTGCCAGCAGCCTCGGGGGCGGGGTGCAAGAGACCCAGTACTTC,CASSLGGGVQETQYF
-,TRBJ1-5,TRBV20-1,-,16,TGCAGTGTCGCCCTCGGACAGATTCCGGGCAATCAGCCCCAGCATTTT,CSVALGQIPGNQPQHF
many,TRBJ2-2,TRBV24-1,TRBD1,18,TGTGCCACCAGTGATCCTTGGGGGACAGAAGCGAACACCGGGGAGCTGTTTTTT,CATSDPWGTEANTGELFF
many,TRBJ2-5,TRBV5-5,-,16,TGTGCCAGCAGCTTGTCTACGGGACCACCCCGGGAGACCCAGTACTTC,CASSLSTGPPRETQYF
many,TRBJ1-1,TRBV13,-,14,TGTGCCAGCAGAATCCCGGGGGAGAACACTGAAGCTTTCTTT,CASRIPGENTEAFF
many,TRBJ1-6,TRBV12-3/TRBV12-4,-,13,TGTGCCAGCAGTTGGGAAGTTAATTCACCCCTCCACTTT,CASSWEVNSPLHF
few,TRBJ2-5,TRBV7-2,-,13,TGTGCCAGCAGCTATGGAGGGGCAGAGACCCAGTACTTC,CASSYGGAETQYF
-,TRBJ1-3,TRBV12-3/TRBV12-4,-,20,TGTGCCAGCAGTTTTTTCCCCGGGTTCCTGGGGGTCAACTCTGGAAACACCATATATTTT,CASSFFPGFLGVNSGNTIYF
many,TRBJ1-5,TRBV20-1,-,13,TGCAGTGCTAGTTTACAGCCTGATCAGCCCCAGCATTTT,CSASLQPDQPQHF
many,TRBJ1-6,TRBV7-9,-,18,TGTGCCAGCAGCTTAGCGCTAGGGTTAACGGAGTTGAATTCACCCCTCCACTTT,CASSLALGLTELNSPLHF
many,TRBJ2-7,TRBV29-1,-,15,TGCAGCGTTGTCGGGGGGCAGGGGTCCCCCTACGAGCAGTACTTC,CSVVGGQGSPYEQYF
many,TRBJ2-7,TRBV4-3,-,14,TGCGCCAGCAGCCAAGACCCAGCCGCCTACGAGCAGTACTTC,CASSQDPAAYEQYF
many,TRBJ1-1,TRBV6-2/TRBV6-3,-,12,TGTGCCAGCAGTTACGTCGACACTGAAGCTTTCTTT,CASSYVDTEAFF
many,TRBJ2-5,TRBV20-1,-,14,TGCAGTGCTAGGGGCCCAGGGATGGGGGAGACCCAGTACTTC,CSARGPGMGETQYF
few,TRBJ2-3,TRBV5-1,TRBD2,18,TGCGCCAGCAGCTTGGGGCTAGCGGGGGGGCCGGGCACAGATACGCAGTATTTT,CASSLGLAGGPGTDTQYF